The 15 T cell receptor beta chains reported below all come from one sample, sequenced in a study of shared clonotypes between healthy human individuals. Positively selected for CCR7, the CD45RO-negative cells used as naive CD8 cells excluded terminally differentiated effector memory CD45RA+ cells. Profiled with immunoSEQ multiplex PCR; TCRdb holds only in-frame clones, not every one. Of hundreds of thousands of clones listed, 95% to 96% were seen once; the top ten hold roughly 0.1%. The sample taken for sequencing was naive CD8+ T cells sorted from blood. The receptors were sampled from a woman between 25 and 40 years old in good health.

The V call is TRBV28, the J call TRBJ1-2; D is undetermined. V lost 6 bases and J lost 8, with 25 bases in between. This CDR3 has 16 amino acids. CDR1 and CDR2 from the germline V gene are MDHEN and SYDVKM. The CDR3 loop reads CASSFLPFGYPGGYTF. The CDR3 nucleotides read TGTGCCAGCAGCTTTTTACCGTTTGGGTATCCGGGCGGCTACACCTTC.

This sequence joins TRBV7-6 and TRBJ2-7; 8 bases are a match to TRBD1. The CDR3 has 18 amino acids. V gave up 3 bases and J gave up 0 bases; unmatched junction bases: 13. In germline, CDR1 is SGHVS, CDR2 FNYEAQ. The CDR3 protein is CASSLDRDFLQLSYEQYF. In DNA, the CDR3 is TGTGCCAGCAGCTTGGACAGGGATTTCCTCCAACTCTCCTACGAGCAGTACTTC.

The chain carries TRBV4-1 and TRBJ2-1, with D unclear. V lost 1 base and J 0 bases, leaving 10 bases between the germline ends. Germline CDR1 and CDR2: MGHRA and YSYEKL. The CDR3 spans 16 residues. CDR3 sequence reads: CASSQVLWGSYNEQFF. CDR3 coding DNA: TGCGCCAGCAGCCAAGTGCTCTGGGGCTCCTACAATGAGCAGTTCTTC.

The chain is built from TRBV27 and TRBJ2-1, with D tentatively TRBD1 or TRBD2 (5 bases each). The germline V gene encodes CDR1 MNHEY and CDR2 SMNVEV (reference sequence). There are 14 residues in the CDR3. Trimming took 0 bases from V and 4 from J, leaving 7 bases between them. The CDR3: CASSLSGAYNEQFF. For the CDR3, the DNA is TGTGCCAGCAGTTTATCCGGGGCATACAATGAGCAGTTCTTC.

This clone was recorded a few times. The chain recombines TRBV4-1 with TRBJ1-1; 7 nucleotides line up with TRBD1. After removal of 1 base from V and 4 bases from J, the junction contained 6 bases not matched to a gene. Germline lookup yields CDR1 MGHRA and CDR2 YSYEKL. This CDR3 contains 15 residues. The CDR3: CASSQALTGTTEAFF. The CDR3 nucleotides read TGCGCCAGCAGCCAAGCCCTGACAGGGACCACTGAAGCTTTCTTT.

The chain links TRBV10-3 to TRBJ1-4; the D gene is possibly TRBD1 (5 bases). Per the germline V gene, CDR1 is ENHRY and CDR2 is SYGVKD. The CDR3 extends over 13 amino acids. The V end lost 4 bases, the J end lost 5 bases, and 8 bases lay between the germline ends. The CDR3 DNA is TGTGCCATCAGTGTGGGGGGGAATGAAAAACTGTTTTTT. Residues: CAISVGGNEKLFF.

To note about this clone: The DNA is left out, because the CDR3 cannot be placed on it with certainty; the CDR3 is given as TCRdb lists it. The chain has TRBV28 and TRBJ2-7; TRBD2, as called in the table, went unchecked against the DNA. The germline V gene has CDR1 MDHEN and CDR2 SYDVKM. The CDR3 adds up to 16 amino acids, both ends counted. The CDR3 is CASSSSGEGWPYEQYF.

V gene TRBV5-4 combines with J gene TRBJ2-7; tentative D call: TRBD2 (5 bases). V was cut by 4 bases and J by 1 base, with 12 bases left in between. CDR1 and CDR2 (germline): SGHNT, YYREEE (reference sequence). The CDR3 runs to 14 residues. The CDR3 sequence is CASSQWTVSYEQYF. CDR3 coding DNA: TGTGCCAGCAGCCAATGGACTGTATCCTACGAGCAGTACTTC.

This CDR3 is CASSQAAGTGTYGYTF. Here the CDR3 DNA reads TGTGCCAGCAGCCAGGCCGCCGGGACAGGGACTTATGGCTACACCTTC. The chain is built from TRBV4-2 and TRBJ1-2; 9 bases fit TRBD1. The length of the CDR3 is 16 residues. Germline CDR1 and CDR2: LGHNA and YNFKEQ. With 3 bases clipped from V and 5 bases from J, the junction kept 10 bases outside the gene matches.

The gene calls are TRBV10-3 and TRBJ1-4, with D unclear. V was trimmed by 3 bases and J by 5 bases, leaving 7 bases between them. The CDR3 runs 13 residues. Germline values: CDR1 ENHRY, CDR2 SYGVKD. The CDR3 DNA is TGTGCCATCAGTGACAGGAAAAATGAAAAACTGTTTTTT. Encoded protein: CAISDRKNEKLFF.

CDR3 sequence reads: CASSEGASTDTQYF. The CDR3 coding sequence is TGTGCCAGCAGCGAGGGCGCTAGCACAGATACGCAGTATTTT. The gene calls are TRBV9 and TRBJ2-3; D unresolved. CDR3 length: 14 amino acids. CDR1 and CDR2 from the germline V gene are SGDLS and YYNGEE. Trimming stripped 3 bases from V and 0 bases from J, with 8 bases between. The variable domain in full, with the rest retrieved from reference TRBV9 and TRBJ2-3, is DSGVTQTPKHLITATGQRVTLRCSPRSGDLSVYWYQQSLDQGLQFLIQYYNGEERAKGNILERFSAQQFPDLHSELNLSSLELGDSALYFCASSEGASTDTQYFGPGTRLTVL.

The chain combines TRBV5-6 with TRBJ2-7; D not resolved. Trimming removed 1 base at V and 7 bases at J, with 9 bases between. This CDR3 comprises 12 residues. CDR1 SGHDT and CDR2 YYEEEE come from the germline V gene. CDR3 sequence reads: CASSLWPEEQYF. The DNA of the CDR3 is TGTGCCAGCAGCTTGTGGCCAGAAGAGCAGTACTTC. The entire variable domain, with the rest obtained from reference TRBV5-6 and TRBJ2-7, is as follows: DAGVTQSPTHLIKTRGQQVTLRCSPKSGHDTVSWYQQALGQGPQFIFQYYEEEERQRGNFPDRFSGHQFPNYSSELNVNALLLGDSALYLCASSLWPEEQYFGPGTRLTVT.

For the CDR3, the DNA is TGTGCCAGCAGCTTCCCTGGAGGAAATCAGCCCCAGCATTTT. This translates into CASSFPGGNQPQHF. This rearrangement joins TRBV5-6 to TRBJ1-5; D uncertain. The CDR3 is 14 residues long. The germline gives CDR1 SGHDT, CDR2 YYEEEE. The V gene lost 2 bases and the J gene lost 4 bases, with 10 bases spanning the gap.

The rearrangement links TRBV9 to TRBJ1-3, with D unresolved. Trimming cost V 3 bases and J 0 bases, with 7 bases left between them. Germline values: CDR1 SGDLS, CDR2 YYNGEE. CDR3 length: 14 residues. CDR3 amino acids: CASSATNSGNTIYF. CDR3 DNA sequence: TGTGCCAGCAGCGCCACGAACTCTGGAAACACCATATATTTT.

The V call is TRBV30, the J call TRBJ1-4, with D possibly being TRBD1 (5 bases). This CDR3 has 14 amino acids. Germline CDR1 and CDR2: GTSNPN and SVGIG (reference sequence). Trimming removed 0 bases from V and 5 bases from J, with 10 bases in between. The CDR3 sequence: CAWSVGAGNEKLFF. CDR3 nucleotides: TGTGCCTGGAGTGTAGGGGCCGGGAATGAAAAACTGTTTTTT. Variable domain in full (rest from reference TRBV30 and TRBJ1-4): SQTIHQWPATLVQPVGSPLSLECTVEGTSNPNLYWYRQAAGRGLQLLFYSVGIGQISSEVPQNLSASRPQDRQFILSSKKLLLSDSGFYLCAWSVGAGNEKLFFGSGTQLSVL.